This record looks at one T cell receptor beta chain sequence and its context. Its antigen is unknown. The data belong to a study of PD-L1 blockade in urothelial cancer. Study context: Researchers looked at the blood 3 weeks (second dose) and 6 weeks after treatment began. Blood samples contained a median about 150,000 T cells.

Germline trimming cut 6 bases from V and 0 bases from J; bases unmatched to any gene: 8. The CDR3 runs to 16 residues. Germline V gene data show CDR1 as KGHSH and CDR2 as LQKENI. The repertoire was sequenced with immunoSEQ multiplex PCR; TCRdb's copy has only in-frame clones and lacks some. The table records about 81,000 clones, around 85% of them present only once. General observations from the study: Below-median pretreatment blood TCR clonality predicted better survival.

Time point indicated: pretreatment peripheral blood. Samples were collected from each patient before treatment and during treatment. Each patient gave between 1 and 8 of them in total. The rearrangement joins TRBV18 to TRBJ2-1, with 7 bases lining up with TRBD1. The receptor was isolated from a man in his forties with urothelial cancer. The starting material was PBMCs, obtained around atezolizumab (anti-PD-L1) treatment. The CDR3 region is CASSLLGTVSYNEQFF. DNA for the CDR3: TGTGCCAGCTCTCTTTTAGGGACAGTCTCCTACAATGAGCAGTTCTTC.